Below, 24 T cell receptor beta chains from the same sample are listed, as sequenced in a study of neurological immune-mediated disorders. TCRdb processed the 5' RACE reads anew with MiXCR; each CDR3 protein has one entry. The sample gives 30,000 to 45,000 distinct CDR3 sequences, more than 9% of which show up once; 3.5% to 4% is in the top ten. The source material was CD4+ T cells from blood. These receptor sequences come from a woman aged 30 to 39 with HTLV-1-associated myelopathy (HAM/TSP).

This clonotype appeared many times. The chain is built from TRBV10-3 and TRBJ2-1, with 16 bases aligning to TRBD2. The CDR3 is made up of 18 amino acids. J was trimmed by 0 bases and V by 6 bases; bases with no gene match: 5. CDR1 and CDR2 (germline): ENHRY, SYGVKD. The CDR3 DNA reads as TGTGCCATCAGGGGACTAGCGGGGGGGGATAACTCCTACAATGAGCAGTTCTTC. Encoded protein: CAIRGLAGGDNSYNEQFF.

The rearrangement joins TRBV3-1 to TRBJ2-2; a weak D match, TRBD1 (7 bases). Trimming stripped 5 bases from V and 5 bases from J, with 21 bases between. Per the germline V gene, CDR1 is LGHDT and CDR2 is YNNKEL (reference sequence). This CDR3 has 17 amino acids. The CDR3 sequence: CASSFMSRGALTGELFF. The CDR3 nucleotides read TGTGCCAGCAGCTTCATGAGCAGGGGGGCCCTAACCGGGGAGCTGTTTTTT.

This clonotype was recorded at least ten times. The chain links TRBV27 to TRBJ1-5; D perhaps matches TRBD1 (6 bases). The CDR3 contains 16 residues. Trimming stripped 6 bases from V and 1 base from J, with 16 bases between. CDR1 is MNHEY, CDR2 SMNVEV, per germline (reference sequence). As DNA, the CDR3 is TGTGCCAGCAGGCGGGGGGGGGGCGGCAGCAATCAGCCCCAGCATTTT. It encodes CASRRGGGGSNQPQHF.

This clonotype was seen many times. This chain connects TRBV6-6 to TRBJ1-5, with 9 bases fitting TRBD1. V lost 4 bases and J lost 0; bases outside the gene matches: 10. The germline CDR1 and CDR2 sequences are MNHNY and SVGAGI (reference sequence). The CDR3 sequence is 18 residues long. CDR3 region: CASSSPGQGRYSNQPQHF. The CDR3 DNA sequence: TGTGCCAGCAGTTCCCCGGGACAGGGACGTTATAGCAATCAGCCCCAGCATTTT.

There are many counts of this clonotype. V gene TRBV7-9 combines with J gene TRBJ1-2; D gene unclear. The CDR3 is made up of 14 amino acids. Trimming stripped 5 bases from V and 1 base from J, with 11 bases between. Germline V gene sequence: CDR1 SEHNR, CDR2 FQNEAQ (reference sequence). The CDR3, as DNA: TGTGCCAGCAGCCGCGACGGGCTTAACTATGGCTACACCTTC. Protein: CASSRDGLNYGYTF.

This clonotype occurred many times. The chain recombines TRBV5-1 with TRBJ2-7; 10 bases are a match to TRBD1. V was clipped by 5 bases and J by 1 base; unmatched bases: 12. Germline V CDR1 and CDR2: SGHRS, YFSETQ. This CDR3 is 17 amino acids long. CDR3 residues: CASRLNAGTGVSYEQYF. The CDR3 DNA sequence: TGCGCCAGCAGATTAAATGCAGGGACAGGGGTTTCCTACGAGCAGTACTTC.

There are many counts of this clonotype. The chain uses TRBV9 and TRBJ1-5; 8 bases agree with TRBD1. Losses at the gene ends were 3 bases for V and 6 bases for J; bases not matched to a gene: 8. There are 15 residues in the CDR3. Germline CDR1 is SGDLS and CDR2 is YYNGEE. The CDR3 loop is CASSGDPGTGQPQHF. CDR3 nucleotide sequence: TGTGCCAGCAGCGGCGACCCCGGGACAGGTCAGCCCCAGCATTTT.

This clonotype was observed at least ten times. The gene calls are TRBV5-1 and TRBJ1-1, with D hard to call. The germline V gene has CDR1 SGHRS and CDR2 YFSETQ. With 6 bases removed from V and 3 bases from J, the gap between germline ends came to 12 bases. CDR3 size: 13 residues. In nucleotides, the CDR3 is TGCGCCAGCAATAACCCCGCGGACACTGAAGCTTTCTTT. This codes for CASNNPADTEAFF.

On this clonotype: One end of the junction fails to match germline, which may point to a read error. The chain joins TRBV6-5 to TRBJ2-2; TRBD2 aligns across 7 bases. The V gene's germline CDR1 is MNHEY and CDR2 SVGAGI. CDR3 length: 15 amino acids. For the CDR3, the DNA is TGTGCCAGCAGGCTGACTAGCTGCCGGACCGGGGAGCCGTTTTTT. This gives the protein CASRLTSCRTGEPFF.

This clonotype was found many times. V and J are TRBV20-1 and TRBJ2-1, with no clear D. V lost 1 base, J lost 0 bases, and 13 bases lay in between. CDR1 is DFQATT, CDR2 SNEGSKA, per germline (reference sequence). This CDR3 is 16 amino acids long. In DNA form, the CDR3 reads TGCAGTGCTAGAGGCCCCATACAATACTCCTACAATGAGCAGTTCTTC. Its protein is CSARGPIQYSYNEQFF.

This clonotype was found many times. V is TRBV20-1 and J is TRBJ2-7; unclear D gene. This CDR3 spans 9 amino acids. Germline V lookup: CDR1 DFQATT, CDR2 SNEGSKA (reference sequence). The V gene lost 6 bases and the J gene lost 4 bases, with 4 bases spanning the gap. CDR3 DNA sequence: TGCAGTGCCGGATACGAGCAGTACTTC. Amino acids: CSAGYEQYF.

This clonotype was seen at least ten times. The genes are TRBV24-1 and TRBJ2-2, with D perhaps matching TRBD2 (7 bases). Germline V gene sequence: CDR1 KGHDR, CDR2 SFDVKD. This CDR3 spans 16 amino acids. With 1 base removed from V and 4 bases from J, the gap between germline ends came to 12 bases. The CDR3 coding sequence is TGTGCCACCAGTGATTTAACCGGGGGGCCCACCGGGGAGCTGTTTTTT. Its protein product is CATSDLTGGPTGELFF.

There are many counts of this clonotype. The chain recombines TRBV7-2 with TRBJ2-2; unclear D gene. This CDR3 is 14 amino acids long. Germline CDR1 is SGHTA and CDR2 is FQGNSA. Trimming stripped 5 bases from V and 6 bases from J, with 13 bases between. The CDR3 region is CASSVPPGPGELFF. The CDR3 DNA sequence: TGTGCCAGCAGCGTACCTCCGGGCCCCGGGGAGCTGTTTTTT.

This clonotype was recorded many times. The rearrangement links TRBV20-1 to TRBJ1-1, with D unresolved. Trimming shortened V by 0 bases and J by 0 bases, and 14 bases separated the two germline ends. Germline lookup yields CDR1 DFQATT and CDR2 SNEGSKA (reference sequence). This CDR3 has 16 amino acids. CDR3 DNA: TGCAGTGCTAGAGACCCCCGGGATGGGGTGAACACTGAAGCTTTCTTT. It translates to CSARDPRDGVNTEAFF.

This clonotype has at least ten counts. The gene calls are TRBV3-1 and TRBJ2-1; 8 bases match TRBD2. The CDR3 consists of 18 residues. CDR1 is LGHDT, CDR2 YNNKEL, per germline (reference sequence). The junction had 17 bases not matched to a gene; V was cut back by 3 bases and J by 7 bases. The CDR3 bases are TGTGCCAGCAGCCACCCCGGGCCGGGGGGGCCCGTTTTTAATGAGCAGTTCTTC. This encodes CASSHPGPGGPVFNEQFF.

This clonotype was detected ten times or more. The V call is TRBV7-2, the J call TRBJ2-7, with D uncertain. This CDR3 spans 14 amino acids. Trimming left V 1 base short and J 1 base short, with 8 bases between. CDR1 and CDR2 from the germline V gene are SGHTA and FQGNSA. The CDR3 DNA sequence: TGTGCCAGCAGCTTAGAGGTCAATTCCTACGAGCAGTACTTC. Residues: CASSLEVNSYEQYF.

This clonotype has a count of ten or more. The V and J genes are TRBV7-6 and TRBJ2-7; maybe TRBD2 (5 bases). The germline gives CDR1 SGHVS, CDR2 FNYEAQ. Between the trimmed V and J ends, which lost 5 bases and 6 bases, there was a span of 20 bases. The CDR3 contains 15 residues. The CDR3 reads CASSPLYRAAGEQYF. The CDR3 DNA is TGTGCCAGCAGCCCCTTGTATAGGGCGGCGGGCGAGCAGTACTTC.

This clonotype was observed many times. The CDR3 DNA is TGTGCCAGCAGCCAAGCGGGCCTTAATTCACCCCTCCACTTT. The encoded protein is CASSQAGLNSPLHF. This chain connects TRBV4-2 to TRBJ1-6; no clear D gene. This CDR3 is built from 14 residues. With 1 base removed from V and 6 bases from J, the gap between germline ends came to 7 bases. Germline V gives CDR1 LGHNA, CDR2 YNFKEQ.

This clonotype was counted at least ten times. The CDR3 protein is CASSLYRENTEAFF. The CDR3 bases are TGTGCCAGCAGCCTTTACAGGGAAAACACTGAAGCTTTCTTT. This chain connects TRBV14 to TRBJ1-1; D is possibly TRBD1 (6 bases). Trimming removed 4 bases from V and 2 bases from J, with 11 bases in between. CDR1 and CDR2 (germline): SGHDN, FVKESK. The CDR3 has 14 residues. Drawing the rest from reference TRBV14 and TRBJ1-1, the complete variable domain is EAGVTQFPSHSVIEKGQTVTLRCDPISGHDNLYWYRRVMGKEIKFLLHFVKESKQDESGMPNNRFLAERTGGTYSTLKVQPAELEDSGVYFCASSLYRENTEAFFGQGTRLTVV.

This chain connects TRBV20-1 to TRBJ2-7; D may be TRBD1 (5 bases). This CDR3 region has 14 residues. Trimming cost V 3 bases and J 1 base, with 13 bases left between them. Germline V gene data show CDR1 as DFQATT and CDR2 as SNEGSKA (reference sequence). Here the CDR3 DNA reads TGCAGTGCTAGGTACAGGTGGGCGTCCTACGAGCAGTACTTC. Amino acids: CSARYRWASYEQYF.

The V gene is TRBV19, the J gene TRBJ2-1; 7 nucleotides line up with TRBD1. Germline values: CDR1 LNHDA, CDR2 SQIVND (reference sequence). The CDR3 runs to 13 residues. Trimming at V came to 4 bases and at J to 13 bases, leaving 10 bases not matched to a gene. The CDR3 DNA reads TGTGCCAGTAGTACCTCATCCGGGACAGTTCAGTTCTTC. It codes for CASSTSSGTVQFF.

The table lists this clonotype with many counts. The chain combines TRBV4-2 with TRBJ2-7; D gene ambiguous. Germline CDR1 reads LGHNA; CDR2 reads YNFKEQ. Trimming took off 6 bases at V and 7 bases at J, with 13 bases between the two ends. This CDR3 comprises 12 residues. Here the CDR3 DNA reads TGTGCCAGCAGATCGGGCCGCGGTGAGCAGTACTTC. It specifies CASRSGRGEQYF.

At least ten counts were recorded for this clonotype. The rearrangement joins TRBV5-8 to TRBJ2-7; 8 bases line up with TRBD2. CDR3 length: 14 residues. With V trimmed by 5 bases and J by 4 bases, 8 bases remained unmatched. Per germline, CDR1 SGHTS and CDR2 YDEGEE. The CDR3 here is CASRWLAGIYEQYF. DNA of the CDR3: TGTGCCAGCAGGTGGTTAGCGGGGATTTACGAGCAGTACTTC.

This chain joins TRBV5-1 and TRBJ2-7; 9 nucleotides line up with TRBD1. CDR3 length: 13 residues. From germline, CDR1 is SGHRS and CDR2 YFSETQ. V lost 4 bases, J lost 4 bases, and 3 bases stayed unmatched. CDR3 bases: TGCGCCAGCAGCGGGGGGACAGGGTACGAGCAGTACTTC. Its protein product is CASSGGTGYEQYF.